The 10 T cell receptor beta chains listed next were all sequenced from one sample in a study of blood T cell repertoires in COVID-19. TCRdb keeps only in-frame clones here, not all; method: immunoSEQ multiplex PCR. Here the sample spans about 140,000 clones, about 83% being singletons. The sample taken for sequencing was peripheral blood. The receptor set was obtained from a man in his fifties with acute or convalescent COVID-19.

This clone was recorded a few times. CDR3 loop: CASSLSPPGRGFDEQFF. CDR3 nucleotide sequence: TGTGCCAGCAGCTTAAGCCCCCCCGGGAGGGGGTTCGATGAGCAGTTCTTC. The chain joins TRBV7-3 to TRBJ2-1; 8 bases are shared with TRBD2. Germline loops: CDR1 SGHTA, CDR2 FQGTGA. The V and J ends lost 1 base and 8 bases, in that order; junction bases with no gene match: 13. The CDR3 sequence is 17 residues long.

The V and J genes are TRBV5-6 and TRBJ1-4, with TRBD1 matching 7 bases. Trimming removed 1 base from V and 5 bases from J; junction bases left unmatched: 11. The CDR3 sequence is 17 residues long. Germline CDR1 reads SGHDT; CDR2 reads YYEEEE. The CDR3 DNA reads TGTGCCAGCAGCTTGAGGTTGGCAGGCAGGGGGAATGAAAAACTGTTTTTT. This translates into CASSLRLAGRGNEKLFF.

The chain carries TRBV15 and TRBJ2-2; unclear D gene. Trimming took off 1 base at V and 9 bases at J, with 3 bases between the two ends. This CDR3 spans 11 amino acids. Germline V CDR1 and CDR2: LNHNV, YYDKDF (reference sequence). CDR3 protein: CATSRGRELFF. CDR3 DNA sequence: TGTGCCACCAGCAGAGGGCGGGAGCTGTTTTTT. Based on the CDR3 plus reference TRBV15 and TRBJ2-2, the full variable domain is DAMVIQNPRYQVTQFGKPVTLSCSQTLNHNVMYWYQQKSSQAPKLLFHYYDKDFNNEADTPDNFQSRRPNTSFCFLDIRSPGLGDTAMYLCATSRGRELFFGEGSRLTVL.

V and J are TRBV6-6 and TRBJ2-3; 8 bases are shared with TRBD1. J lost 0 bases, V lost 2 bases, and 1 base had no gene match. Germline assignment: CDR1 MNHNY and CDR2 SVGAGI (reference sequence). This CDR3 is built from 15 residues. The CDR3 DNA sequence: TGTGCCAGCAGTTACGGGGACAGGAGCACAGATACGCAGTATTTT. It specifies CASSYGDRSTDTQYF.

The CDR3 DNA reads TGTGCCTGGAGTGGGTTTAGAGAGACTAACTATGGCTACACCTTC. This sequence encodes CAWSGFRETNYGYTF. The J gene is TRBJ1-2, the V gene TRBV30; D gene unclear. Deletions cut 1 base from V and 0 bases from J, with 12 bases between. Per germline, CDR1 GTSNPN and CDR2 SVGIG (reference sequence). The CDR3 loop spans 15 amino acids.

This clone was counted a few times. The rearrangement uses TRBV7-9 and TRBJ1-6; 10 nucleotides align to TRBD1. Germline CDR1 is SEHNR and CDR2 is FQNEAQ (reference sequence). The CDR3 spans 19 residues. V was pared by 5 bases and J by 2 bases, with 12 bases of the junction left unmatched. The CDR3: CASSLGTGVDRAYNSPLHF. The CDR3 DNA follows: TGTGCCAGCAGCCTCGGGACAGGGGTCGATCGGGCCTATAATTCACCCCTCCACTTT. The variable domain in full, completed from reference TRBV7-9 and TRBJ1-6, reads DTGVSQNPRHKITKRGQNVTFRCDPISEHNRLYWYRQTLGQGPEFLTYFQNEAQLEKSRLLSDRFSAERPKGSFSTLEIQRTEQGDSAMYLCASSLGTGVDRAYNSPLHFGNGTRLTVT.

This chain joins TRBV5-4 and TRBJ1-3; 8 positions match TRBD1. The V gene's germline CDR1 is SGHNT and CDR2 YYREEE (reference sequence). This CDR3 is 16 amino acids long. The junction had 9 bases not matched to a gene; V was cut back by 4 bases and J by 3 bases. The CDR3 DNA follows: TGTGCCAGCAGCGAGGGAGGACAGGGAGGTGGAAACACCATATATTTT. Amino acid sequence: CASSEGGQGGGNTIYF.

The chain is built from TRBV19 and TRBJ1-2, with TRBD1 matching over 7 bases. CDR1 and CDR2 (germline): LNHDA, SQIVND (reference sequence). Germline trimming cut 5 bases from V and 5 bases from J; bases unmatched to any gene: 5. This CDR3 is 13 amino acids long. CDR3 loop: CASSGVQGYGYTF. For the CDR3, the DNA is TGTGCCAGTAGTGGAGTACAGGGGTATGGCTACACCTTC.

Here the CDR3 reads CASSEYGQGLRGGELFF. As DNA, the CDR3 is TGTGCCAGCAGTGAATACGGGCAGGGGTTGCGAGGGGGGGAGCTGTTTTTT. The chain has TRBV25-1 and TRBJ2-2, with D possibly matching TRBD1 (6 bases). Germline V gives CDR1 MGHDK, CDR2 SYGVNS. This CDR3 is built from 17 residues. V shed 0 bases and J shed 8 bases, with 19 bases lying between them.

This clone has a count of ten or more. The chain recombines TRBV29-1 with TRBJ1-2; tentative D call: TRBD1 (5 bases). The germline V gene has CDR1 SQVTM and CDR2 ANQGSEA. This CDR3 comprises 11 residues. V was pared by 7 bases and J by 7 bases, with 13 bases between. The DNA for the CDR3 is TGCAGCGGCCTCAAGGACATTGGCTACACCTTC. Its translation: CSGLKDIGYTF.